Listed below are T cell receptor beta chains from one sample, sequenced in a study of blood T cell repertoires in COVID-19. Profiled with immunoSEQ multiplex PCR; TCRdb holds only in-frame clones, not every one. In the table there are some 100,000 clones, 60% to 85% of which are singletons. Source material: peripheral blood. The receptors here all came from a man between 65 and 85 years old with acute or convalescent COVID-19. Each CDR3 is given with its conserved first and last residue. The order of the fields is V gene, J gene, CDR3 protein.

TRBV7-2	TRBJ2-7	CASSTFAAGGPHEQYF
TRBV27	TRBJ1-5	CASSLFGTAFSNQPQHF
TRBV28	TRBJ1-1	CASTSPWGRSEAFF
TRBV7-3	TRBJ2-3	CASSLGLAGTDTQYF
TRBV9	TRBJ2-2	CASSQSSGRGLGELFF
TRBV9	TRBJ1-1	CASSVEPTGNTEAFF
TRBV7-9	TRBJ1-3	CASSLDAGSGNTIYF
TRBV19	TRBJ1-4	CASQTGLGEKLFF
TRBV29-1	TRBJ1-3	CSAGQVSGNTIYF
TRBV5-1	TRBJ2-2	CASSLLGASGENTGELFF
TRBV9	TRBJ2-2	CASSVGTSNTGELFF
TRBV6-6	TRBJ2-7	CASRYQDTYEQYF
TRBV7-2	TRBJ1-3	CASSFYRGEGNTIYF
TRBV30	TRBJ1-4	CAWGGGRGSSNEKLFF
TRBV28	TRBJ2-7	CASSPGSSYEQYF
TRBV28	TRBJ1-1	CASSQVGQGGLMGF
TRBV24-1	TRBJ2-1	CATSGEDLYNEQFF
TRBV4-2	TRBJ2-7	CASSQDQGKGEQYF
TRBV7-9	TRBJ2-5	CATLNRRDSFQETQYF
TRBV6-6	TRBJ1-2	CASTPQNYGYTF
TRBV28	TRBJ2-1	CASIGTSGYNEQFF
TRBV30	TRBJ1-5	CAWSTGSNRPQHF
TRBV6-6	TRBJ2-3	CASSNRGQGSDTQYF
TRBV11-3	TRBJ1-1	CASSPADSSTEAFF
TRBV19	TRBJ2-5	CASSIGTGGAQYF
TRBV28	TRBJ1-2	CASSGQGSYGYTF
TRBV28	TRBJ2-1	CASRSGTNYNEQFF
TRBV6-5	TRBJ1-3	CASSYSIQAGNTIYF
TRBV28	TRBJ1-2	CASSFPGLYGYTF
TRBV11-2	TRBJ1-2	CASSFSNYGYTF
TRBV7-2	TRBJ1-2	CASSLSGQSRSYTF
TRBV19	TRBJ2-3	CASSTPGLETQYF
TRBV23-1	TRBJ2-2	CASSMVGDTNTGELFF
TRBV18	TRBJ1-4	CASSPGDRDEKLFF
TRBV5-4	TRBJ1-1	CASSGGAGGTEAFF
TRBV9	TRBJ2-1	CASSVWGTDDNEQFF
TRBV30	TRBJ1-4	CAWSVIESGKLFF
TRBV11-2	TRBJ2-1	CASSFSGMGQFF
TRBV27	TRBJ1-5	CASSLSYGVGNQPQHF
TRBV19	TRBJ1-1	CASRDRESYTEAFF
TRBV5-8	TRBJ1-4	CASSSGTQTRKLFF
TRBV4-1	TRBJ1-5	CASSPRTFPNQPQHF
TRBV29-1	TRBJ1-2	CSVEPGQGRGGYTF
TRBV27	TRBJ1-1	CASSERAGVEAFF
TRBV24-1	TRBJ1-2	CATSGQGDGYTF
TRBV6-5	TRBJ2-5	CASSPGTSLKETQYF
TRBV30	TRBJ2-7	CAWKTGGEQYF
TRBV18	TRBJ2-7	CASSQGLVSYEQYF
TRBV5-1	TRBJ1-2	CASSPGTVLTYGYTF
TRBV6-5	TRBJ1-6	CASKYLRDRASPLHF
TRBV6-5	TRBJ2-7	CASSYLAGATSYEQYF
TRBV6-2/TRBV6-3	TRBJ2-5	CASSYRVAGEETQYF
TRBV6-6	TRBJ2-3	CASSDTSGGDTQYF
TRBV28	TRBJ2-2	CASSFPDRANTGELFF
TRBV28	TRBJ2-3	CASSTGASGRPDTQYF